This TCR beta chain stems from a study of vaccination and CD4 T cells after COVID-19. Study at large: The authors used overlapping spike peptides from SARS-CoV-2, HCoV-NL63, HCoV-OC43 and HCoV-229E to stimulate cells.

This sample's treatment: roughly 10-day PBMC culture with coronavirus spike peptide pools or control peptides (ViraFEST assay). The authors cultured roughly 1.9 million PBMCs per well with 8 to 10 IU/ml IL-2 and 10 ug/ml peptide pools. This clonotype appeared a single time. What it binds is not known. An Oncomine TCR Beta short-read assay was used to sequence the DNA from cultured CD4+ T cells. TCRdb itself ran the PCR reads through MiXCR, one entry per CDR3 protein. The sample holds fewer than 15,000 distinct CDR3 sequences; nearly 60% are singletons and the top ten take approximately 17%. The specimen was cultured CD4+ T cells from blood, collected after SARS-CoV-2 vaccination. The receptor comes from a human donor with COVID-19.

The CDR3 spells CASRMDTGQGNTEAFF. In DNA, the CDR3 is TGTGCCAGCAGGATGGACACGGGGCAGGGAAACACTGAAGCTTTCTTT. This sequence joins TRBV6-1 and TRBJ1-1; tentative D call: TRBD1 (5 bases). The ends were cut back, 6 bases at V and 2 bases at J, with 19 bases in the middle. Per germline, CDR1 MNHNS and CDR2 SASEGT. The CDR3 is 16 amino acids.